This entry features one T cell receptor (beta chain) sequence. The antigen remains undetermined. This specimen belongs to a study of shared clonotypes between healthy human individuals. Whole-study context: Each donor's CD8 memory used one plate, CD8 naive two, each CD4 subset three.

Deep level was the assay's run setting. Repertoires were generated with immunoSEQ multiplex PCR, while TCRdb's copy carries only in-frame clones and drops some. The data contain roughly 2 million clones, roughly 94% of them singletons. Positively selected for CCR7, the CD45RO-negative cells used as naive CD8 cells excluded terminally differentiated effector memory CD45RA+ cells. Whole-study results and caveats: An effect of sequencing depth on clonotype sharing among donors was expected.

V lost 4 bases, J lost 6 bases, and 22 bases lay in between. The CDR3 spans 16 residues. From germline, CDR1 is PRHDT and CDR2 FYEKMQ (reference sequence). This receptor was taken from a man between 18 and 29 years old in good health. This chain joins TRBV13 and TRBJ2-7; D not resolved. Sequencing was done on a sample of naive CD8+ T cells sorted from blood. The DNA for the CDR3 is TGTGCCAGCAGCTCTCCATCGGGTCGCTCCATGGGCGAGCAGTACTTC. This sequence encodes CASSSPSGRSMGEQYF.